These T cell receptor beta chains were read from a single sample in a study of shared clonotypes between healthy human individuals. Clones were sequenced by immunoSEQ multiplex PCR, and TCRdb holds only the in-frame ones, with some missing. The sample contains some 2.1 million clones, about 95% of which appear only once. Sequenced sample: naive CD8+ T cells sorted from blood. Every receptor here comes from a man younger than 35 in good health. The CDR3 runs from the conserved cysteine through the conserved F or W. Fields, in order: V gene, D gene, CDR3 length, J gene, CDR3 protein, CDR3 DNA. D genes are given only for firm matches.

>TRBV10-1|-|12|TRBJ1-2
CAGNWRNYGYTF
TGCGCCGGTAATTGGCGTAACTATGGCTACACCTTC
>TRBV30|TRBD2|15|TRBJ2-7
CAWSVGSREGDEQYF
TGTGCCTGGAGTGTAGGTTCGCGGGAGGGCGACGAGCAGTACTTC
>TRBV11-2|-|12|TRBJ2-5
CASSWDGETQYF
TGTGCCAGCAGCTGGGACGGGGAGACCCAGTACTTC
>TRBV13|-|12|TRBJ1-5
CASSSGGQPQHF
TGTGCCAGCAGCTCCGGCGGTCAGCCCCAGCATTTT
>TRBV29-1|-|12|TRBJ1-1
CSAIEGNTEAFF
TGCAGCGCAATAGAGGGGAACACTGAAGCTTTCTTT
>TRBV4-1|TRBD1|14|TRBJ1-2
CASSQVQGDYGYTF
TGCGCCAGCAGCCAAGTGCAGGGGGATTATGGCTACACCTTC
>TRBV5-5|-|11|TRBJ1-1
CASSAGTEAFF
TGTGCCAGCAGCGCCGGGACTGAAGCTTTCTTT
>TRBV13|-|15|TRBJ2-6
CASSFVQSGANVLTF
TGTGCCAGCAGCTTCGTCCAGTCTGGGGCCAACGTCCTGACTTTC
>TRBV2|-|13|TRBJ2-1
CASSRTGYNEQFF
TGTGCCAGCAGCCGGACTGGATACAATGAGCAGTTCTTC
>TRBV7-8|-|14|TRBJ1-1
CASSLGGRLGKAFF
TGTGCCAGCAGCTTAGGTGGTAGACTTGGGAAAGCTTTCTTT
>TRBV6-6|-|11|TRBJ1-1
CASSYGTEAFF
TGTGCCAGCAGTTACGGGACAGAAGCTTTCTTT
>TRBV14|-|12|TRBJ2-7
CASSQTNYEQYF
TGTGCCAGCAGCCAAACTAACTACGAGCAGTACTTC